This T cell receptor beta chain was recovered during a study of CD8+ T cells in alopecia areata (dated by TCRdb to the late 2010s). Background for the entire study: Treated patients were enrolled in an open-label pilot trial of oral tofacitinib, 5 to 10 mg twice daily, for moderate-to-severe alopecia areata. TCRbeta CDR3 regions were amplified by immunoSEQ multiplex PCR using 35 Vbeta forward and 13 Jbeta reverse primers. In treated patients, disease severity was measured using the SALT score, which gives the percentage of scalp surface area affected. RNA came from the PAXgene miRNA kit for fixed scalp, the miRNeasy kit for PBMCs, and the RNeasy kit for mouse skin. Scalp clonality was compared across normal scalp (n=4), patchy alopecia areata scalp (n=8), and alopecia totalis/universalis scalp (n=8). Patients stayed on tofacitinib for 6 to 18 months and then had 6 months of follow-up off drug so that delayed response and recurrence could be assessed. Biopsies were taken from tofacitinib-treated patients at baseline and again at 4 and 24 weeks into treatment, and several of those patients also had a later scalp biopsy. To study T cell clonal expansion in alopecia areata, the researchers applied high-throughput TCRbeta sequencing to both the C3H/HeJ mouse model and human patients. In humans, TCRbeta sequencing was performed on scalp tissue and on sorted CD4+ and CD8+ peripheral blood T cells from healthy controls and from patients with patchy or totalis/universalis alopecia areata. Beyond this particular receptor, the publication reports: Compared with normal scalp, lesional scalp had higher clonality and more expanded CD8+ clones, particularly in alopecia totalis/universalis, a pattern that suggests antigenic drive. During tofacitinib treatment, many expanded lesional clones remained in scalp and blood, and this persistence may partly explain relapse after treatment is stopped. Shared TCR sequences between patients were less evident than in mice, which may be partly attributable to HLA diversity in the patient population. Tofacitinib significantly lowered scalp clonality and the number of expanded CD8+ clones among the top 100 scalp clones. Because the treated cohort was small and had just a single nonresponder, larger studies are needed to establish links between baseline CD8+ expansion and response. Unlike mouse skin, which is dominated by gammadelta T cells, normal human skin has resident alphabeta T cells that are also sequenced, and this complicates analysis of the scalp TCR repertoire.

To prepare the library, the immunoSEQ multiplex PCR assay was applied. RNA was extracted from all samples and reverse transcribed into cDNA, which served as template for TCR sequencing. First-strand cDNA was synthesized with SuperScript III using a 2:1 mix of oligo-dT and random hexamers. A synthetic immune receptor repertoire was used to gauge amplification bias, and whatever bias remained was removed computationally. In the source study's methods: Raw reads were preprocessed to remove errors, and CDR3 was defined according to IMGT conventions as the region from the conserved cysteine to phenylalanine. Clonality was calculated as 1 minus Shannon entropy normalized by log2 of the number of productive unique TCRs. Whether each scalp clone was CD4 or CD8 was inferred by checking scalp TCRbeta sequences against the CD4 and CD8 repertoires from sorted blood. TCRdb re-hosts the immuneACCESS table, in-frame sequences only. Its copies lack some clones; in the studies checked, an unresolved V gene accounts for under half of them, and the cause for the rest is not known. D and trimming come from the DNA, and the V and J calls and clone size come from that table. A total of tens of thousands of clones appear in this sample, about three quarters of them only once. The biggest ten clones account for around a sixth of the sample.

Remarks on this clone: No cognate antigen has been identified for it. No base qualities exist here, and no much larger clone lies one base off it.

CDR1 and CDR2 were assigned from the germline V gene (reference sequence) as SEHNR and FQNEAQ. The cysteine opens and the phenylalanine closes a CDR3 of 17 amino acids. Only the CDR3 DNA is retained, 51 bases long and in frame from the first base. V is cut by 1 base and J by 7 bases, and the space between the germline ends is 19 bases. According to the study, the label for this sample's treatment or condition signals: oral pan-JAK inhibitor, 5-10 mg twice daily. Lesional scalp punch biopsies and peripheral blood were collected from alopecia areata patients. PBMCs were separated by density centrifugation and stained for CD3, CD4 and CD8, after which CD4+ and CD8+ T cells were sorted on a FACSAria.

The TCR originated in a human donor with alopecia areata. Recombination linked TRBV7-9 to TRBJ2-2; possibly the D gene is TRBD2, per 6 matching bases. The sample here was CD8+ T cells sorted from blood, taken at week 44, from a patient treated with tofacitinib. Read as DNA, the sequence is TGTGCCAGCAGCTTAGTGATGGAGACTAGTGGCATCGGGGAGCTGTTTTTT. It translates as CASSLVMETSGIGELFF.